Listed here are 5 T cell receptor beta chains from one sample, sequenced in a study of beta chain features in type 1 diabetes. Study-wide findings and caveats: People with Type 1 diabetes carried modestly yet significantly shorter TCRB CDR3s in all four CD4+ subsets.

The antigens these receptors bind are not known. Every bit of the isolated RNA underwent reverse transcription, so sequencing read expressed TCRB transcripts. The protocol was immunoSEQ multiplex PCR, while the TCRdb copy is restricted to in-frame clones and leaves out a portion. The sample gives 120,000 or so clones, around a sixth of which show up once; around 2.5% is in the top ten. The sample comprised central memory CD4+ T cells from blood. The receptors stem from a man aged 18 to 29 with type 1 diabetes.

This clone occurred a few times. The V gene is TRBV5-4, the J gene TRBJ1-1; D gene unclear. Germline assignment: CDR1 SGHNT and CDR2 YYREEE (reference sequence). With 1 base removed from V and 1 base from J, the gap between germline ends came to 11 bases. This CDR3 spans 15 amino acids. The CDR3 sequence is CASSLFTRSNTEAFF. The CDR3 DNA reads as TGTGCCAGCAGCTTGTTCACCCGCTCGAACACTGAAGCTTTCTTT.

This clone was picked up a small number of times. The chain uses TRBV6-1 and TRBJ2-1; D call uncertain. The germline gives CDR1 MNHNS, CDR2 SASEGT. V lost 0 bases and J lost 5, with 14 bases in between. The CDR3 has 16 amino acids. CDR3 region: CASSEARSEADNEQFF. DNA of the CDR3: TGTGCCAGCAGTGAAGCGCGTTCAGAGGCGGACAATGAGCAGTTCTTC.

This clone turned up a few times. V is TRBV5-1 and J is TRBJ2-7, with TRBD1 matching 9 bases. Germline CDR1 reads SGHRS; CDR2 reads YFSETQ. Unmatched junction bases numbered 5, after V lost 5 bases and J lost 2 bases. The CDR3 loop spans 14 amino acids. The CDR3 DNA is TGCGCCAGCAGGACGGGACAGGGAACCTACGAGCAGTACTTC. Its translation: CASRTGQGTYEQYF.

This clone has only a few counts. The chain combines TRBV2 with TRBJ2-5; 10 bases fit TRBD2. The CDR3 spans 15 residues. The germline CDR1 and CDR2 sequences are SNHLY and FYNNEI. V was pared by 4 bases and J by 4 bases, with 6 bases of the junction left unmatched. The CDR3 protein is CASSGTSGAGETQYF. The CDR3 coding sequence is TGTGCCAGCAGTGGGACTAGCGGCGCGGGAGAGACCCAGTACTTC.

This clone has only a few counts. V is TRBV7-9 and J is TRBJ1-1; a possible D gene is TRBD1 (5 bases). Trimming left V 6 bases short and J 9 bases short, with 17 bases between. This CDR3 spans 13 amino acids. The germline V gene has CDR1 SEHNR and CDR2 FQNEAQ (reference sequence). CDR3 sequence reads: CASSSQPGPQAFF. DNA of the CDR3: TGTGCCAGCAGTTCTCAACCGGGACCCCAAGCTTTCTTT. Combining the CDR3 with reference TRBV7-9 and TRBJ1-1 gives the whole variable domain DTGVSQNPRHKITKRGQNVTFRCDPISEHNRLYWYRQTLGQGPEFLTYFQNEAQLEKSRLLSDRFSAERPKGSFSTLEIQRTEQGDSAMYLCASSSQPGPQAFFGQGTRLTVV.